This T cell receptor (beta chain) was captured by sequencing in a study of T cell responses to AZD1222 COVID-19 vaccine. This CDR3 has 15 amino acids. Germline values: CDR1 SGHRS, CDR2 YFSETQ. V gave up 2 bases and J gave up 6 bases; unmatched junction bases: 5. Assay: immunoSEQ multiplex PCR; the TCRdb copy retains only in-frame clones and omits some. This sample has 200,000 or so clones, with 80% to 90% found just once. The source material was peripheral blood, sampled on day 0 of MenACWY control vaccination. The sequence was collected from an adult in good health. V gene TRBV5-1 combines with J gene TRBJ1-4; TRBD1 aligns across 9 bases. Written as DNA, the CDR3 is TGCGCCAGCAGCTTCACAGGGGGCGAATATGAAAAACTGTTTTTT. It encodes CASSFTGGEYEKLFF. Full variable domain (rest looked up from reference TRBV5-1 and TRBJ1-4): KAGVTQTPRYLIKTRGQQVTLSCSPISGHRSVSWYQQTPGQGLQFLFEYFSETQRNKGNFPGRFSGRQFSNSRSEMNVSTLELGDSALYLCASSFTGGEYEKLFFGSGTQLSVL.